A selection of T cell receptor beta chains follows, all from one sample in a study of identical twins. One entry per CDR3 protein, called by TCRdb with MiXCR from the 5' RACE reads. The table records 640,000 or so distinct CDR3 sequences, 5.5% to 7.5% of them present only once. The specimen was naive T cells sorted from blood. The receptors here all came from a man aged 18 to 30 in good health. The CDR3 runs from the conserved cysteine through the conserved F or W. A D gene is named only where the DNA matches it firmly. Clone sizes are given selectively: once, few, many, or a class where the clone is expanded.

J: TRBJ1-6
size: NA
D: NA
V: TRBV21-1
CDR3: CASSKGGVGSPLHF
DNA: TGTGCCAGCAGCAAAGGAGGGGTAGGGTCACCCCTCCACTTT

J: TRBJ2-5
size: many
D: TRBD2
V: TRBV5-1
CDR3: CASSLDPAGVQETQYF
DNA: TGCGCCAGCAGCTTGGATCCAGCGGGAGTCCAAGAGACCCAGTACTTC

J: TRBJ2-1
size: many
D: NA
V: TRBV12-3/TRBV12-4
CDR3: CASSFSPKRNEQFF
DNA: TGTGCCAGCAGTTTTTCCCCAAAACGGAATGAGCAGTTCTTC

J: TRBJ2-2
size: NA
D: NA
V: TRBV30
CDR3: CAWSVTGEPGELFF
DNA: TGTGCCTGGAGTGTCACCGGGGAACCCGGGGAGCTGTTTTTT

J: TRBJ2-3
size: few
D: NA
V: TRBV20-1
CDR3: CSASRGGRTDTQYF
DNA: TGCAGTGCTAGCCGAGGGGGTCGCACAGATACGCAGTATTTT

J: TRBJ1-3
size: few
D: TRBD1
V: TRBV15
CDR3: CATSRDRGLTEGSGNTIYF
DNA: TGTGCCACCAGCAGGGACAGGGGACTTACAGAAGGCTCGGGAAACACCATATATTTT

J: TRBJ2-4
size: few
D: TRBD1
V: TRBV3-1
CDR3: CASSLGQGPPKNIQYF
DNA: TGTGCCAGCAGCCTCGGACAGGGGCCCCCCAAAAACATTCAGTACTTC

J: TRBJ2-7
size: NA
D: TRBD1
V: TRBV28
CDR3: CASSSGQAAEQYF
DNA: TGTGCCAGCTCCAGCGGACAGGCAGCCGAGCAGTACTTC

J: TRBJ1-2
size: many
D: NA
V: TRBV27
CDR3: CASSFGGGYGYTF
DNA: TGTGCCAGCAGTTTTGGGGGGGGTTACGGCTACACCTTC

J: TRBJ2-3
size: NA
D: NA
V: TRBV7-8
CDR3: CASNTPGRVGGTQYF
DNA: TGTGCCAGCAACACCCCGGGACGGGTGGGGGGTACGCAGTATTTT

J: TRBJ2-2
size: NA
D: NA
V: TRBV4-3
CDR3: CASSQDSTGARFGELFF
DNA: TGCGCCAGCAGCCAAGATTCCACGGGGGCTCGTTTCGGGGAGCTGTTTTTT

J: TRBJ2-1
size: many
D: NA
V: TRBV5-1
CDR3: CASSLEDNEQFF
DNA: TGCGCCAGCAGCTTGGAAGACAATGAGCAGTTCTTC

J: TRBJ1-5
size: few
D: NA
V: TRBV18
CDR3: CASSPAGMDNQPQHF
DNA: TGTGCCAGCTCACCCGCGGGGATGGACAATCAGCCCCAGCATTTT

J: TRBJ2-1
size: many
D: NA
V: TRBV5-1
CDR3: CASSLWTAGYNEQFF
DNA: TGCGCCAGCAGCTTGTGGACAGCGGGATACAATGAGCAGTTCTTC

J: TRBJ2-7
size: few
D: NA
V: TRBV7-6
CDR3: CASSLVASTEQYF
DNA: TGTGCCAGCAGCTTAGTCGCCTCCACCGAGCAGTACTTC

J: TRBJ1-2
size: few
D: TRBD1
V: TRBV19
CDR3: CASSKGTGGTYGYTF
DNA: TGTGCCAGTAGTAAAGGGACAGGGGGCACCTATGGCTACACCTTC

J: TRBJ2-2
size: few
D: NA
V: TRBV24-1
CDR3: CATSQGITGELFF
DNA: TGTGCCACCTCCCAGGGAATTACCGGGGAGCTGTTTTTT

J: TRBJ2-2
size: NA
D: TRBD1
V: TRBV20-1
CDR3: CSARPPGQGDTGELFF
DNA: TGCAGTGCTAGACCACCGGGACAGGGGGACACCGGGGAGCTGTTTTTT

J: TRBJ2-3
size: many
D: NA
V: TRBV4-1
CDR3: CASSQGGGFTDTQYF
DNA: TGCGCCAGCAGCCAAGGAGGGGGGTTTACAGATACGCAGTATTTT

J: TRBJ2-1
size: many
D: NA
V: TRBV12-3/TRBV12-4
CDR3: CASSLEPGEGYNEQFF
DNA: TGTGCCAGCAGTTTAGAACCTGGGGAAGGCTACAATGAGCAGTTCTTC

J: TRBJ2-3
size: few
D: NA
V: TRBV6-1
CDR3: CASTTGGGSTDTQYF
DNA: TGTGCCAGCACCACGGGGGGCGGAAGCACAGATACGCAGTATTTT

J: TRBJ1-5
size: many
D: NA
V: TRBV4-1
CDR3: CASSQVGQLNQPQHF
DNA: TGCGCCAGCAGCCAAGTAGGGCAGCTCAATCAGCCCCAGCATTTT

J: TRBJ1-1
size: NA
D: NA
V: TRBV3-1
CDR3: CASSQMAGGRAFF
DNA: TGTGCCAGCAGCCAAATGGCGGGAGGTAGAGCTTTCTTT

J: TRBJ2-1
size: few
D: TRBD2
V: TRBV7-2
CDR3: CASSSRLAGGRDEQFF
DNA: TGTGCCAGCAGCTCCCGCCTAGCGGGAGGGAGAGATGAGCAGTTCTTC

J: TRBJ2-5
size: few
D: NA
V: TRBV12-3/TRBV12-4
CDR3: CASSLLHQTQYF
DNA: TGTGCCAGCAGTTTATTACACCAGACCCAGTACTTC

J: TRBJ2-1
size: few
D: TRBD1
V: TRBV29-1
CDR3: CSVEGGQGRTPYNEQFF
DNA: TGCAGCGTTGAAGGGGGACAGGGGAGGACCCCCTACAATGAGCAGTTCTTC

J: TRBJ2-1
size: NA
D: TRBD2
V: TRBV11-2
CDR3: CASSLVGGPSEQFF
DNA: TGTGCCAGCAGCTTAGTGGGAGGGCCTAGTGAGCAGTTCTTC